This T cell receptor beta chain was observed in a study of CD8+ T cells in alopecia areata. Study overall: People stayed on tofacitinib for 6 to 18 months, then stopped the drug for 6 months.

Treatment of the sample: oral pan-JAK inhibitor, 5-10 mg twice daily. A remark on this clone: The antigen remains unidentified.

Study-wide findings and caveats: Resident alphabeta T-cell populations of normal skin are likewise subject to sequencing in scalp samples.

The germline gives CDR1 GTSNPN, CDR2 SVGIG (reference sequence). This CDR3 contains 13 residues. Extraction of RNA preceded its reverse transcription into cDNA, which served as the sequencing template. The table came from immunoSEQ multiplex PCR; TCRdb's copy has only in-frame clones and leaves some out. The data show roughly 100,000 clones, approximately 90% seen once. This clonotype originated in a human donor with alopecia areata. This specimen consisted of CD8+ T cells sorted from blood, obtained between weeks 30 and 35, from a patient treated with tofacitinib. The chain combines TRBV30 with TRBJ2-1, with D perhaps TRBD2 (6 bases). CDR3 DNA: TGTGCTTATTTAGCGGAATCCTACAATGAGCAGTTCTTC. Residues: CAYLAESYNEQFF. Full variable domain (outside the CDR3, taken from reference TRBV30 and TRBJ2-1): SQTIHQWPATLVQPVGSPLSLECTVEGTSNPNLYWYRQAAGRGLQLLFYSVGIGQISSEVPQNLSASRPQDRQFILSSKKLLLSDSGFYLCAYLAESYNEQFFGPGTRLTVL.